The 2 T cell receptor beta chains below come from one sample, sequenced in a study of CD8 T cells in Susac syndrome. About 0.5 to 1 ug RNA was reverse transcribed with random hexamers. TCRdb reanalysed the immunoSEQ multiplex PCR reads using MiXCR and keeps one entry per CDR3 protein. The top ten hold approximately 0.49% of the sample, which has about 85,000 distinct CDR3 sequences, about 95% seen once. The sequencing input was CD8+ T cells from PBMCs. All receptors derive from a human donor with Susac syndrome.

This sequence joins TRBV5-8 and TRBJ2-7, with D tentatively TRBD2 (5 bases). Germline V gene lookup returns CDR1 SGHTS and CDR2 YDEGEE. This CDR3 has 15 amino acids. The ends were cut back, 4 bases at V and 1 base at J, with 15 bases in the middle. The CDR3 protein is CASSPRGSQSYEQYF. The CDR3 DNA reads as TGTGCCAGCAGCCCCCGAGGGAGTCAGTCCTACGAGCAGTACTTC.

The chain combines TRBV11-2 with TRBJ2-5; D is unresolved. Looked up from germline, CDR1 is SGHAT and CDR2 is FQNNGV. V lost 8 bases to trimming and J lost 5 bases, with 9 bases between them. This CDR3 contains 11 residues. The CDR3 loop is CASLVGETQYF. CDR3 coding DNA: TGTGCCAGCTTAGTGGGTGAGACCCAGTACTTC.